The entry that follows covers one T cell receptor (beta chain) sequence. In the original workflow: Using reference gene primer amplification, nucleated cell counts were estimated. The protocol was immunoSEQ multiplex PCR, while the TCRdb copy is restricted to in-frame clones and leaves out a portion. For V, J and clone size, that table is used; D and trimming come from the DNA. Counted here are some 330,000 clones, 89% occurring once; the ten biggest clones make up approximately 2%. The data originate from a study of blood T cell repertoires in COVID-19. Across the whole study: Donors in the United States, Italy and Spain gave samples during acute or convalescent COVID-19.

V was clipped by 1 base and J by 7 bases; unmatched bases: 16. Germline assignment: CDR1 LGHDT and CDR2 YNNKEL (reference sequence). CDR3 length: 19 amino acids. Sequencing was carried out using peripheral blood. This TCR was sampled from a woman aged 30 to 39 with COVID-19, enrolled during active disease. The rearrangement joins TRBV3-1 (or the pseudogene TRBV3-2) to TRBJ1-5, with 10 bases matching TRBD1. CDR3 nucleotide sequence: TGTGCCAGCAGCCAAGTCCGGGTCCAATCCGGACAGGGGGACCAGCCCCAGCATTTT. It is translated as CASSQVRVQSGQGDQPQHF.